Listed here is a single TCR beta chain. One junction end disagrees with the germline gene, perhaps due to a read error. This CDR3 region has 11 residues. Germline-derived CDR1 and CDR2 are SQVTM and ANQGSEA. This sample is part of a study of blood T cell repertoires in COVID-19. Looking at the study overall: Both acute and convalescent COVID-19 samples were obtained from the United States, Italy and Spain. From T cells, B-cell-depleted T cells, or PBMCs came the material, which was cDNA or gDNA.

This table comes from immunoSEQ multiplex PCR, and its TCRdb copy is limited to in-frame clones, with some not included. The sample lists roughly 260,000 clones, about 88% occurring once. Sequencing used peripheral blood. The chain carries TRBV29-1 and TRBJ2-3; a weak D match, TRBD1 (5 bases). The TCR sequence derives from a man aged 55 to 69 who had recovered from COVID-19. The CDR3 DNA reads TGCAGCGTTGATTCTTATACCGTGCAGGGTTTT. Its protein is CSVDSYTVQGF.